The present TCR beta chain was sequenced within a study of blood T cell repertoires in COVID-19. Study-level background: Samples taken during acute and convalescent COVID-19 were collected in the United States, Italy and Spain. Sample material is recorded as cDNA or gDNA derived from T cells, B-cell-depleted T cells, or PBMCs.

With 1 base removed from V and 0 bases from J, the gap between germline ends came to 13 bases. This CDR3 region has 17 residues. The germline CDR1 and CDR2 sequences are SGHVS and FNYEAQ. Per the authors' pipeline: For nucleated cells, counts were estimated from reference gene primer amplification. The table came from immunoSEQ multiplex PCR; TCRdb's copy has only in-frame clones and leaves some out. V and J calls and clone size follow that table, whereas D and trimming were derived from the DNA. The sample lists tens of thousands of clones, about 80% occurring once. The sequencing input was peripheral blood. The clonotype originates from a man aged 65 to 79 with acute or convalescent COVID-19. The rearrangement uses TRBV7-6 and TRBJ2-1, with D possibly matching TRBD2 (5 bases). In DNA form, the CDR3 reads TGTGCCAGCAGCTTAGGCCGAACAGCGGACTCCTACAATGAGCAGTTCTTC. Its protein product is CASSLGRTADSYNEQFF. The whole variable domain, filled in from reference TRBV7-6 and TRBJ2-1, reads GAGVSQSPRYKVTKRGQDVALRCDPISGHVSLYWYRQALGQGPEFLTYFNYEAQQDKSGLPNDRFSAERPEGSISTLTIQRTEQRDSAMYRCASSLGRTADSYNEQFFGPGTRLTVL.